What follows are 20 T cell receptor beta chains derived from one specimen sequenced in a study of T cells in localized non-small cell lung cancer. Profiling relied on immunoSEQ multiplex PCR, and the TCRdb table lists in-frame clones only, not all of them. The top ten hold about 8% of the sample, which has fewer than 50,000 clones, around 83% seen once. Sequenced material: PBMCs, taken before any cancer treatment. The receptors were gathered from a man aged 40 to 69 with stage II lung adenocarcinoma.

This rearrangement joins TRBV29-1 to TRBJ1-2, with a tentative D call TRBD1 (6 bases). Germline assignment: CDR1 SQVTM and CDR2 ANQGSEA. Trimming pared 2 bases from V and 4 bases from J, leaving 8 bases between. The CDR3 length is 12 residues. CDR3 bases: TGCAGCGTTGAACGGACAGCCTATGGCTACACCTTC. It codes for CSVERTAYGYTF.

The chain has TRBV5-1 and TRBJ2-1; D not certain. The CDR3 loop spans 14 amino acids. Trimming stripped 2 bases from V and 5 bases from J, with 11 bases between. CDR1 is SGHRS, CDR2 YFSETQ, per germline. Written as DNA, the CDR3 is TGCGCCAGCAGCTTCCCCGGCGGTCACAATGAGCAGTTCTTC. It codes for CASSFPGGHNEQFF.

This clone was recorded once. The V gene is TRBV7-6, the J gene TRBJ1-4; D is possibly TRBD1 (5 bases). Between the trimmed V and J ends, which lost 5 bases and 11 bases, there was a span of 18 bases. This CDR3 is 14 amino acids long. Germline V gene sequence: CDR1 SGHVS, CDR2 FNYEAQ. The CDR3 coding sequence is TGTGCCAGCAGCCCCGGGCACAGGCCTGAGAAACTGTTTTTT. Residues: CASSPGHRPEKLFF.

This clone was observed a few times. This chain links TRBV6-6 with TRBJ2-7, with D perhaps assigned TRBD1 or TRBD2 (5 bases each). V was cut by 10 bases and J by 0 bases, with 10 bases left in between. The CDR3 sequence is 12 residues long. Germline-derived CDR1 and CDR2 are MNHNY and SVGAGI (reference sequence). The DNA of the CDR3 is TGTGCCACGGGGCTGGACTCCTACGAGCAGTACTTC. Its translation is CATGLDSYEQYF.

The chain carries TRBV29-1 and TRBJ2-1; 7 bases line up with TRBD1. CDR1 and CDR2 (germline): SQVTM, ANQGSEA. The CDR3 consists of 15 residues. DNA of the CDR3: TGCAGTGCACAACCTCGGGACAGACCCTACAATGAGCAGTTCTTC. Translating gives CSAQPRDRPYNEQFF.

The chain is built from TRBV6-9 and TRBJ1-4; D might be TRBD1 (6 bases). V lost 7 bases and J 4 bases, leaving 13 bases between the germline ends. Germline V gene sequence: CDR1 MNHGY, CDR2 SVAAGI. The CDR3 covers 14 residues. DNA for the CDR3: TGTGCCAGCAAGCGGGGGCCCCGTAATGAAAAACTGTTTTTT. It yields the protein CASKRGPRNEKLFF.

This chain connects TRBV19 to TRBJ1-1; tentatively, D is TRBD1 (6 bases). V was pared by 6 bases and J by 0 bases, with 14 bases between. The CDR3 is made up of 15 amino acids. Germline V CDR1 and CDR2: LNHDA, SQIVND (reference sequence). This CDR3 reads CASSPDSFVNTEAFF. CDR3 DNA: TGTGCCAGTAGCCCGGACAGTTTTGTGAACACTGAAGCTTTCTTT.

For the CDR3, the DNA is TGTGCCAGCAGCTTAAGGAGCGGGGGAGCCTACGAGCAGTACTTC. Encoded protein: CASSLRSGGAYEQYF. This chain joins TRBV11-1 and TRBJ2-7, with 8 bases that match TRBD2. The trim removed 2 bases at V and 2 bases at J, leaving 5 bases unmatched. The germline V gene has CDR1 SGHAT and CDR2 FQDESV (reference sequence). This CDR3 comprises 15 residues. Supplemented by reference TRBV11-1 and TRBJ2-7, the full variable domain reads EAEVAQSPRYKITEKSQAVAFWCDPISGHATLYWYRQILGQGPELLVQFQDESVVDDSQLPKDRFSAERLKGVDSTLKIQPAELGDSAMYLCASSLRSGGAYEQYFGPGTRLTVT.

This chain connects TRBV6-1 to TRBJ2-7; D call uncertain. Trimming took 5 bases from V and 6 from J, leaving 8 bases between them. The CDR3 consists of 11 residues. The V gene's germline CDR1 is MNHNS and CDR2 SASEGT. The CDR3 reads CASSNGGEQYF. CDR3 DNA sequence: TGTGCCAGCAGTAACGGTGGCGAGCAGTACTTC.

The chain recombines TRBV19 with TRBJ2-5; 9 nucleotides line up with TRBD2. Germline V lookup: CDR1 LNHDA, CDR2 SQIVND (reference sequence). The CDR3 spans 15 residues. The trim removed 8 bases at V and 1 base at J, leaving 8 bases unmatched. This CDR3 reads CASSDSGGTQETQYF. The CDR3 DNA follows: TGTGCCAGTTCCGATAGCGGGGGCACCCAAGAGACCCAGTACTTC.

This chain uses TRBV12-5 with TRBJ2-1, with D hard to call. Looked up from germline, CDR1 is LGHNT and CDR2 is FRNRAP. Trimming removed 4 bases from V and 4 bases from J, with 5 bases in between. The CDR3 loop spans 12 amino acids. CDR3 residues: CASGWPYNEQFF. Here the CDR3 DNA reads TGTGCTAGTGGTTGGCCTTACAATGAGCAGTTCTTC. The full variable domain, completed using reference TRBV12-5 and TRBJ2-1, is DARVTQTPRHKVTEMGQEVTMRCQPILGHNTVFWYRQTMMQGLELLAYFRNRAPLDDSGMPKDRFSAEMPDATLATLKIQPSEPRDSAVYFCASGWPYNEQFFGPGTRLTVL.

With regard to this clone: Compared with germline, one end of the junction differs, possibly owing to a read error. Additional DNA sequences in this sample encode the identical CDR3. The chain employs TRBV18 and TRBJ2-2, with 7 bases identical to TRBD1. Germline assignment: CDR1 KGHSH and CDR2 LQKENI. The CDR3 has 16 amino acids. CDR3 coding DNA: TGCGCCAGCTCACCATTTTCAGAGGGGGCTTCCGGGGAGCTGTTTTTT. Protein product: CASSPFSEGASGELFF. Based on the CDR3 plus reference TRBV18 and TRBJ2-2, the full variable domain is NAGVMQNPRHLVRRRGQEARLRCSPMKGHSHVYWYRQLPEEGLKFMVYLQKENIIDESGMPKERFSAEFPKEGPSILRIQQVVRGDSAAYFCASSPFSEGASGELFFGEGSRLTVL.

Only a few counts were recorded for this clone. The chain combines TRBV7-9 with TRBJ2-3; TRBD2 agrees at 14 bases. The CDR3 sequence is 17 residues long. Germline CDR1 and CDR2: SEHNR and FQNEAQ (reference sequence). Trimming at V came to 3 bases and at J to 4 bases, leaving 6 bases not matched to a gene. The CDR3 sequence: CASSLRLAGGPPDTQYF. In DNA, the CDR3 is TGTGCCAGCAGCTTGAGACTAGCGGGAGGGCCACCAGATACGCAGTATTTT.

The V gene is TRBV7-2, the J gene TRBJ2-5, with a tentative D call TRBD2 (5 bases). Trimming removed 1 base from V and 5 bases from J, with 14 bases in between. This CDR3 has 15 amino acids. The V gene's germline CDR1 is SGHTA and CDR2 FQGNSA. The CDR3 protein is CASSLDFVARETQYF. CDR3 in DNA: TGTGCCAGCAGCTTAGATTTTGTAGCGCGGGAGACCCAGTACTTC.

The J gene is TRBJ2-5, the V gene TRBV28; D gene ambiguous. This CDR3 is built from 15 residues. Trimming took off 5 bases at V and 0 bases at J, with 13 bases between the two ends. The germline V gene has CDR1 MDHEN and CDR2 SYDVKM. The CDR3, as DNA: TGTGCCAGCAGTCCCCAACATTCGTACCAAGAGACCCAGTACTTC. It codes for CASSPQHSYQETQYF.

The chain employs TRBV9 and TRBJ1-4, with a possible D match to TRBD1 (6 bases). Germline V gene sequence: CDR1 SGDLS, CDR2 YYNGEE. V lost 4 bases, J lost 0 bases, and 13 bases lay in between. The CDR3 runs to 16 residues. This CDR3 reads CASSPRGAATNEKLFF. The CDR3 DNA reads TGTGCCAGCAGCCCCCGGGGGGCTGCAACTAATGAAAAACTGTTTTTT.

This chain uses TRBV11-2 with TRBJ1-5; possible D gene TRBD1, 5 bases. The CDR3 runs 15 residues. The germline gives CDR1 SGHAT, CDR2 FQNNGV. Trimming left V 1 base short and J 4 bases short, with 11 bases between. DNA of the CDR3: TGTGCCAGCAGCTTAGTTCCAGGGATTAATCAGCCCCAGCATTTT. This codes for CASSLVPGINQPQHF.

V and J are TRBV6-5 and TRBJ2-7; 9 positions match TRBD1. CDR3 length equals 13 residues. From germline, CDR1 is MNHEY and CDR2 SVGAGI. V lost 6 bases and J lost 4; bases outside the gene matches: 4. DNA of the CDR3: TGTGCCAGCAGATCGGACAGGGGATACGAGCAGTACTTC. Amino acid sequence: CASRSDRGYEQYF.

J is TRBJ2-2 and V is TRBV9; 7 nucleotides align to TRBD2. Unmatched junction bases numbered 6, after V lost 0 bases and J lost 7 bases. Germline-derived CDR1 and CDR2 are SGDLS and YYNGEE. The CDR3 runs to 15 residues. The CDR3 spells CASSVVGLDNGELFF. The CDR3 coding sequence is TGTGCCAGCAGCGTAGTCGGACTAGACAACGGGGAGCTGTTTTTT.

This clone was counted only a few times. This chain links TRBV7-8 with TRBJ1-1, with 8 bases lining up with TRBD1. The CDR3 runs 14 residues. The germline V gene encodes CDR1 SGHVS and CDR2 FQNEAQ. Trimming cost V 1 base and J 12 bases; bases outside gene matches: 10. The CDR3 coding sequence is TGTGCCAGCAGCTTAGGGACAGGGTTGGGGTTAACTTTCTTT. Translated: CASSLGTGLGLTFF.